This T cell receptor (beta chain) was recorded in a study of cytomegalovirus exposure and HLA in healthy donors. Those who donated were healthy bone marrow donors. Use of 60 Vbeta and 13 Jbeta primers characterized the PCR. Here immunoSEQ multiplex PCR was the method, and the copy in TCRdb shows in-frame clones only, minus some. The sample holds tens of thousands of clones, less than 80% seen once. With V trimmed by 5 bases and J by 8 bases, 6 bases remained unmatched. The CDR3 covers 13 residues. Germline loops: CDR1 SNHLY, CDR2 FYNNEI. Notes on this clone: Its specificity is unknown.

General study points: A few V segments could not be told apart, such as TRBV6-2 and TRBV6-3, and were left out.

This TCR was sampled from a woman aged 45-60 years in good health and CMV-seropositive. The V gene is TRBV2, the J gene TRBJ1-2; 9 nucleotides agree with TRBD1. Sample: PBMCs. CDR3 coding DNA: TGTGCCAGCAGTCCGGGACAGGGACGCGGCTACACCTTC. Translated: CASSPGQGRGYTF.